This T cell receptor (beta chain) is drawn from a study of post-analysis software for immune sequencing data. The CDR3 runs 12 residues. V lost 7 bases and J lost 5; bases outside the gene matches: 4. CDR1 SGDLS and CDR2 YYNGEE come from the germline V gene. The table lists this clonotype with a count of one. The target antigen is unknown. Whole-study findings and limits: Patients carried roughly 5 TRBV segments more frequently than controls did, and TRBV5-6, TRBV5-1 and TRBV20-1 were among them.

The TCR beta cDNA libraries carried unique molecular identifiers. TCRdb ran MiXCR on the PCR reads and lists one entry per CDR3 protein. The table has about 820,000 distinct CDR3 sequences, roughly 50% seen once. This sequence was found in a girl aged 5-17 years with multiple sclerosis. V is TRBV9 and J is TRBJ1-1; TRBD1 matches 8 bases. The sequenced sample consisted of blood. In DNA, the CDR3 is TGTGCCAGCGGACGACAGGGGACTGAAGCTTTCTTT. Translating gives CASGRQGTEAFF.